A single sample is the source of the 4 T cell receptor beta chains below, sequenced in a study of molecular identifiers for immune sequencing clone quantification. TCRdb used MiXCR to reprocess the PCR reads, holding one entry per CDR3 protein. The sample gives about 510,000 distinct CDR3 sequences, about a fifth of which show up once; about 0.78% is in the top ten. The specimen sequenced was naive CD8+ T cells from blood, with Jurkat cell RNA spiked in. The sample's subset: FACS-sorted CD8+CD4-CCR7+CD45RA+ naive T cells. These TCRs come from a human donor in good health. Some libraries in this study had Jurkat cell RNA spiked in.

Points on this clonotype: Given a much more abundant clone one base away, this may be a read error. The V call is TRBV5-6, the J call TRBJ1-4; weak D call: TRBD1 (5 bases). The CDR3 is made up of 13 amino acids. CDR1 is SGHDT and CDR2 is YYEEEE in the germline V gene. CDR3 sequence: CAGSFGGDEKLFF. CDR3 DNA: TGTGCCGGCAGCTTTGGAGGGGATGAAAAACTGTTTTTT.

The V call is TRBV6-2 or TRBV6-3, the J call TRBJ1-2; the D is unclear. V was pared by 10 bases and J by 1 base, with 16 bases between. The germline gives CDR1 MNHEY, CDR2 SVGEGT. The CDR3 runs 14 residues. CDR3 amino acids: CATISLLGNYGYTF. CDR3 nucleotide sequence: TGTGCCACCATCTCTTTGCTTGGTAACTATGGCTACACCTTC.

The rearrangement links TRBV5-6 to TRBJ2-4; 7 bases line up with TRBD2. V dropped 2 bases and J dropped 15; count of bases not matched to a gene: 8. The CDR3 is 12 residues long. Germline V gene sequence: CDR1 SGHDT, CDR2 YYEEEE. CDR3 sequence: CASSFGTTRGYF. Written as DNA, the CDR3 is TGTGCCAGCAGCTTTGGGACTACTCGGGGGTACTTC.

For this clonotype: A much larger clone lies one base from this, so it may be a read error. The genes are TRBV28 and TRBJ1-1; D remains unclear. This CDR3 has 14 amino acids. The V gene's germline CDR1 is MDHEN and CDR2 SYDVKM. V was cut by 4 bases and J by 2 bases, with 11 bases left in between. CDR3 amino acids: CASSYRVINTEAFF. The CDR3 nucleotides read TGTGCCAGCAGTTATCGGGTAATAAACACTGAAGCTTTCTTT.